Listed below are T cell receptor beta chains from one sample, sequenced in a study of regulatory T cells in long-lasting Graves disease. TCRdb called the multiplex PCR reads again in MiXCR, with one record for every CDR3 protein. The data hold around 510,000 distinct CDR3 sequences, with 20% observed a single time. The sequencing here drew on peripheral blood mononuclear cells (PBMCs), taken when the disease was refractory, from a patient treated with antithyroid drugs. All receptors derive from a female donor with Graves disease. The CDR3 runs from the conserved cysteine through the conserved F or W. A D gene is named only where the DNA matches it firmly. Size is stated for part of the rows, as once, few or many counts, or as a class when the clone is expanded.

abundance	d_gene	v_gene	j_gene	CDR3nt	CDR3aa
many	.	TRBV12-3/TRBV12-4	TRBJ1-3	TGTGCCAGCAGTTCAGACCCAGGGTCCTCTGGAAACACCATATATTTT	CASSSDPGSSGNTIYF
few	.	TRBV18	TRBJ1-5	TGTGCCAGCTCACCACTCTCGGCCGGTTACAATCAGCCCCAGCATTTT	CASSPLSAGYNQPQHF
few	.	TRBV28	TRBJ2-7	TGTGCCAGCAGTCCACGGGACGGCCTCTACGAGCAGTACTTC	CASSPRDGLYEQYF
few	.	TRBV3-1	TRBJ2-4	TGTGCCAGCAGCCAAGAAATGGGGGCCCTAAACATTCAGTACTTC	CASSQEMGALNIQYF
few	.	TRBV6-1	TRBJ2-6	TGTGCCAGCAGTCAGGACTCTGGGGCCAACGTCCTGACTTTC	CASSQDSGANVLTF
few	.	TRBV28	TRBJ2-5	TGTGCCAGCAGTTTAAGAGTCTACGGGACCCAGTACTTC	CASSLRVYGTQYF
few	TRBD2	TRBV19	TRBJ2-5	TGTGCCAGTAGTCAGGCTAGCGGGAGGCAAGAGACCCAGTACTTC	CASSQASGRQETQYF
many	TRBD1	TRBV2	TRBJ1-1	TGTGCCAGCAGTACGACAGGGCTCTCCGAGGCTTTCTTT	CASSTTGLSEAFF
many	TRBD2	TRBV11-2	TRBJ2-5	TGTGCCAGCAGCCTAGAGGCACTAGCGGGAGAGACCCAGTACTTC	CASSLEALAGETQYF
.	TRBD1	TRBV6-2/TRBV6-3	TRBJ2-2	TGTGCCAGCAGTGGTTTGACAGGGTTCACCGGGGAGCTGTTTTTT	CASSGLTGFTGELFF
.	.	TRBV9	TRBJ1-5	TGTGCCAGCAGCGAGGGACAAACCAATCAGCCCCAGCATTTT	CASSEGQTNQPQHF
.	.	TRBV6-2/TRBV6-3	TRBJ2-6	TGTGCCAGCAGGAGACAGGTTGGTCGCTCTGGGGCCAACGTCCTGACTTTC	CASRRQVGRSGANVLTF
many	.	TRBV12-3/TRBV12-4	TRBJ1-5	TGTGCCAGCAGACCAACAGGGCCGCATCAGCCCCAGCATTTT	CASRPTGPHQPQHF
.	TRBD1	TRBV20-1	TRBJ1-6	TGCAGTGCTAGAGGGGACAGAACAAATTCACCCCTCCACTTT	CSARGDRTNSPLHF
few	.	TRBV30	TRBJ2-7	TGTGCCTGGAGGGAAAAACAGTTTTACGAGCAGTACTTC	CAWREKQFYEQYF
.	TRBD2	TRBV30	TRBJ2-1	TGTGCCTGGAGTCATTTCCCGGGACTAGCCTACAATGAGCAGTTCTTC	CAWSHFPGLAYNEQFF
.	TRBD2	TRBV6-1	TRBJ2-1	TGTGCCAGCAGTCCCACTAGCGGGTACAATGAGCAGTTCTTC	CASSPTSGYNEQFF
few	.	TRBV2	TRBJ2-1	TGTGCCAGCAGGCCGGGACTGGTCAATGAGCAGTTCTTC	CASRPGLVNEQFF
many	TRBD2	TRBV12-3/TRBV12-4	TRBJ2-7	TGTGCCAGCAGGACTAGCGGGAGGTCCTACGAGCAGTACTTC	CASRTSGRSYEQYF
few	.	TRBV20-1	TRBJ2-7	TGCAGTGTCCCGGGACGTAGCTCCTACGAGCAGTACTTC	CSVPGRSSYEQYF
.	.	TRBV7-2	TRBJ2-1	TGTGCCAGCAGCGGTTACAATGAGCAGTTCTTC	CASSGYNEQFF
.	TRBD2	TRBV4-1	TRBJ2-7	TGCGCCAGCAGCCAACCTACTAGCGGGAGGTTCTACGAGCAGTACTTC	CASSQPTSGRFYEQYF
many	.	TRBV7-9	TRBJ2-7	TGTGCCAGCAGAGATTACGACGAGCAGTACTTC	CASRDYDEQYF
many	.	TRBV11-2	TRBJ1-1	TGTGCCAGCAGCTTAGTTCCTCCTGAAGCTTTCTTT	CASSLVPPEAFF
.	.	TRBV27	TRBJ2-7	TGTGCCAGCAGTCCGCGGACAGTATCGAGCGAGCAGTACTTC	CASSPRTVSSEQYF
few	TRBD1	TRBV14	TRBJ1-2	TGTGCCAGCAGCCAGACCGGGACAGGGGTCCCCTATGGCTACACCTTC	CASSQTGTGVPYGYTF
many	.	TRBV27	TRBJ2-7	TGTGCCAGCAGCCATTACAGGGTCTCCAACGAGCAGTACTTC	CASSHYRVSNEQYF
few	TRBD1	TRBV12-3/TRBV12-4	TRBJ2-7	TGTGCCAGCAGTTTAGATCCGGGACAGCGTCTGTACGAGCAGTACTTC	CASSLDPGQRLYEQYF
many	TRBD1	TRBV5-6	TRBJ1-5	TGTGCCAGCAGTTTCGGGACAGATAATCAGCCCCAGCATTTT	CASSFGTDNQPQHF
many	.	TRBV6-5	TRBJ1-2	TGTGCCAGCAGTTACTCATCCGAGAACGGCTACACCTTC	CASSYSSENGYTF
.	.	TRBV11-2	TRBJ2-4	TGTGCCAGCAGCTTAGGTTATGGACAGCTACTAGCCAAAAACATTCAGTACTTC	CASSLGYGQLLAKNIQYF
.	.	TRBV5-1	TRBJ1-2	TGCGCCAGCAGCCTGGCGCCCAATCCCGGGACACAGTATGGCTACACCTTC	CASSLAPNPGTQYGYTF
.	.	TRBV6-1	TRBJ1-1	TGTGCCAGCAGTCCGCGCGAAGGGTCAGGGGTAGCTTTCTTT	CASSPREGSGVAFF
.	TRBD1	TRBV28	TRBJ1-4	TGTGCCAGCAGAAACATGGACAGGCCAACTAATGAAAAACTGTTTTTT	CASRNMDRPTNEKLFF
many	TRBD1	TRBV28	TRBJ2-7	TGTGCCAGCAGACTTAGGCTGGGACAGGGGAACGAGCAGTACTTC	CASRLRLGQGNEQYF
few	.	TRBV6-1	TRBJ1-1	TGTGCCAGCAGTGAAGCCGTGAGACATACCCGAAGAGCTTTCTTT	CASSEAVRHTRRAFF
many	.	TRBV6-1	TRBJ2-7	TGTGCCAGCAGCCGATTGGGACCTGAAGACGAGCAGTACTTC	CASSRLGPEDEQYF
few	TRBD2	TRBV28	TRBJ2-3	TGTGCCAGCAGCCCCCGATCTAGCGGGAGACCCCTAAGCACAGATACGCAGTATTTT	CASSPRSSGRPLSTDTQYF
many	.	TRBV6-1	TRBJ2-7	TGTGCCAGCAGCCCCGCCCCACGGGGGTACGAGCAGTACTTC	CASSPAPRGYEQYF
few	.	TRBV24-1	TRBJ1-5	TGTGCCACCAGTGATTCGGAGGGAGGCAATCAGCCCCAGCATTTT	CATSDSEGGNQPQHF
.	.	TRBV19	TRBJ2-1	TGTGCCAGTAGTGCGACAGGCCTGAGTTCCGTTGAGCAGTTCTTC	CASSATGLSSVEQFF
.	.	TRBV7-9	TRBJ2-7	TGTGCCAGCCACCCTGGTGAAGGGGACTACGAGCAGTACTTC	CASHPGEGDYEQYF
many	.	TRBV12-3/TRBV12-4	TRBJ1-1	TGTGCCAGCAGTTACGGCAGGGGCCGAGTTGAAGCTTTCTTT	CASSYGRGRVEAFF
.	.	TRBV20-1	TRBJ2-7	TGCAGTGCTAGAGTATTTAGTTCATCCTACGAGCAGTACTTC	CSARVFSSSYEQYF
few	TRBD1	TRBV6-2/TRBV6-3	TRBJ2-5	TGTGCCAGCAGTTATTCCTTTGCGGACAGGAGTTGGGAGACCCAGTACTTC	CASSYSFADRSWETQYF
.	.	TRBV28	TRBJ1-2	TGTGCCAGCAGTGCAGGGGAGGGTGGCTACACCTTC	CASSAGEGGYTF
many	.	TRBV27	TRBJ2-7	TGTGCCAGCAGTCCATGGGGCGAATCCTACGAGCAGTACTTC	CASSPWGESYEQYF
many	.	TRBV28	TRBJ1-6	TGTGCCAGCATCAACACAGGGTTCTCGAGCTCACCCCTCCACTTT	CASINTGFSSSPLHF